This T cell receptor (beta chain) was recorded in a study of blood T cells in healthy people across ages. Study background: About one barcoded TCR beta cDNA was captured per two T cells.

For the second PCR, which ran for roughly 6 to 12 cycles, a sample-barcoded 5' primer and a J-beta primer mix were used. TCRdb called the 5' RACE reads again in MiXCR, with one record for every CDR3 protein. The sample contains approximately 1,000,000 distinct CDR3 sequences, more than 30% of which appear only once. V was cut by 1 base and J by 6 bases, with 6 bases left in between. The CDR3 length is 13 residues. Germline CDR1 LGHDT, CDR2 YNNKEL (reference sequence). General study findings and limits: The recorded TCR beta diversity per million T cells decreased in a roughly linear manner with age.

There are a few counts of this clonotype. The antigen is not known. The sequence derives from a man younger than 35 in good health. Material: blood. The chain couples TRBV3-1 to TRBJ1-4; D is unresolved. The CDR3 protein is CASSQVGYEKLFF. For the CDR3, the DNA is TGTGCCAGCAGCCAAGTTGGGTATGAAAAACTGTTTTTT.